This TCR beta chain was found in a study of control samples from healthy donors and cancer patients. TCRdb's table, derived via immunoSEQ multiplex PCR, lists solely in-frame clones and lacks some. In the table there are some 95,000 clones, roughly 89% of which are singletons. The TCR sequence derives from a human donor in good health. The donor label of this sample is uncertain. Input material: blood.

CDR3: CASSLRAGGNTDTQYF. The CDR3 DNA reads as TGTGCCAGCAGCCTCCGGGCGGGGGGGAACACAGATACGCAGTATTTT. The chain couples TRBV14 to TRBJ2-3; TRBD2 matches 9 bases. The ends lost 4 bases at V and 2 bases at J; junction bases unmatched: 7. Germline CDR1 reads SGHDN; CDR2 reads FVKESK. CDR3 length equals 16 residues.